This TCR beta chain was documented in a study of blood T cell repertoires in COVID-19. In the study overall: Samples taken during acute and convalescent COVID-19 were collected in the United States, Italy and Spain. In each case, the material was cDNA or gDNA derived from T cells, B-cell-depleted T cells, or PBMCs.

Clones were sequenced by immunoSEQ multiplex PCR, and TCRdb holds only the in-frame ones, with some missing. The table shows 200,000 to 250,000 clones, with 70% to 90% occurring only once. The CDR3 has 17 residues. Germline V gene data show CDR1 as SGHRS and CDR2 as YFSETQ. Trimming removed 2 bases from V and 4 bases from J; junction bases left unmatched: 13. This sequence was found in a woman older than 75 with acute or convalescent COVID-19. Sequencing was done on a sample of peripheral blood. The chain employs TRBV5-1 and TRBJ1-1; TRBD1 matches 8 bases. In DNA form, the CDR3 reads TGCGCCAGCAGCTTCGAGGTCAGGGGGCAAGGGAGCACTGAAGCTTTCTTT. It specifies CASSFEVRGQGSTEAFF.